This TCR beta chain appears in the sequencing data of a study of human T cells and chemical hapten exposure (dated by TCRdb to about 2021). For the wider study: For sensitization, 2% DPC in acetone was applied to a roughly 2 cm by roughly 2 cm area of upper inner arm skin. The libraries were sequenced as a pool, and the TCR yield per sample differed mostly because of small variations in library volumes within the pool. For TCR sequencing, blood came from some 31 alopecia patients at anywhere from one to four time points (pre-sensitization, 2, 6 and 24 weeks). This study followed changes in the peripheral blood TCR repertoire in vivo during primary and secondary sensitization of alopecia patients to the hapten diphenylcyclopropenone (DPC). Patient blood was sampled pre-sensitization (week 0) and at 2, 6 and about 24 weeks after DPC sensitization. Patch testing was done on the upper back using Finn chambers containing 0.01% DPC, and results were scored after 6 days according to International Contact Dermatitis Research Group standards. The mostly female patient cohort included alopecia areata with under or over 50% scalp involvement, alopecia totalis and alopecia universalis. Patients additionally received weekly therapeutic DPC doses to the scalp throughout the approximately 22-week study period. What the study reported, not specific to this receptor: After repeated subsampling, changes were observed in the strength of the expansion versus patch-test correlation and in the threshold at which the correlation became significant. DPC sensitization did not change how many TCRs were above 1 in 1000 frequency, and no evidence was found of alterations in global repertoire structure. Compared with pre-sensitization or healthy control sets, expanded TCRs formed significantly more large CDR3 similarity clusters, which is consistent with antigen-driven responses. Alopecia, a presumed autoimmune disease, was present in all patients, so the immune response of the patients might differ from that of healthy individuals. Patch test score was positively correlated with the number of PT1 expanded TCRs, with significance at thresholds 8, 16 and 32 but not at 4.

Libraries were built with RACE. Instrument used: NextSeq 500. Library preparation attached unique molecular identifiers to individual cDNA molecules for quantitative, reproducible TCR counting. For every blood RNA sample, sequencing covered both the TCR alpha and TCR beta chains. As for the authors' bioinformatics: A median of approximately 100,000 TCRs per sample was observed, with a range of 23,224 to 690,600. V, J and CDR3 annotation of the TCR reads was performed with the Decombinator software suite. To make PS versus PT1 abundance plots, every sample was subsampled to the same number of TCRs (28,000). TCRs were defined as expanded if absent before sensitization and observed at least eight times at the 2-week time point. The public reads were quality trimmed at Q25 with fastp and then assembled into clones with MiXCR by TCRdb, keeping productive beta chains. Duplicate CDR3 protein sequences are folded into a single record with the most common DNA and genes. TCRdb, rather than the study authors, made the V and J calls. This sample comprises about 120,000 distinct CDR3 sequences, 10% to 12% of them detected only once. The top ten clones comprise 2% to 2.5% of the sample.

This clonotype occurred a few times. The target of this receptor is not known. Base qualities are not at hand, and no much larger clone is one base apart. Sequences SGHNT (CDR1) and YYREEE (CDR2) are obtained from the germline V gene (reference sequence). V is trimmed back by 1 base and J by 0 bases, and the junction contains 5 bases that no gene match accounts for. CDR3 length: 16 amino acids, cysteine to phenylalanine. Only the CDR3 DNA stays, 48 bases, in frame from base 1. The time point label, read with the paper, signifies: patch test 3, about 24 weeks after DPC sensitization. In the paper's terms, the treatment or condition label means: therapeutic diphenylcyclopropenone sensitization with weekly scalp DPC. At each patch-test visit, blood was drawn before the patch test was applied. Patients were eligible if aged 18 to 70, diagnosed with alopecia and judged suitable for DPC therapy, and pregnant patients were excluded. Total RNA was extracted from unfractionated whole blood collected in Tempus Blood RNA tubes.

Sample: whole blood, taken in connection with sensitization to the hapten diphenylcyclopropenone (DPC). The sequence derives from a woman between 50 and 59 years old with alopecia areata. Some clones in this sample may be carry-over from other donors' samples. The rearranged chain carries TRBV5-4 and TRBJ2-3; the central 7 bases match TRBD1. The CDR3 sequence is CASSLPGQISTDTQYF. The DNA reads TGTGCCAGCAGCTTGCCGGGACAGATCAGCACAGATACGCAGTATTTT.